This T cell receptor beta chain was sequenced in a study of blood T cell repertoires in COVID-19. Study-level background: The origin of the acute and convalescent COVID-19 samples was the United States, Italy and Spain. In each case, the material was cDNA or gDNA derived from T cells, B-cell-depleted T cells, or PBMCs.

In the source study's methods: Reference gene primers were amplified, and this amplification served to estimate nucleated cell counts. TCRdb keeps only in-frame clones here, not all; method: immunoSEQ multiplex PCR. V, J and clone size reflect that table, while D and trimming were determined from the DNA. The sample has 450,000 or so clones, about 87% seen once. V was shortened by 3 bases and J by 8 bases, with 8 bases between the two germline ends. The CDR3 sequence is 12 residues long. The chain carries TRBV12-3 or TRBV12-4 and TRBJ2-1; D unclear. This TCR was sampled from a young man with COVID-19, enrolled during active disease. What was sequenced was peripheral blood. The CDR3 region has the DNA TGTGCCAGCAGTTTTAGAGTTCATGAGCAGTTCTTC. The encoded protein is CASSFRVHEQFF.